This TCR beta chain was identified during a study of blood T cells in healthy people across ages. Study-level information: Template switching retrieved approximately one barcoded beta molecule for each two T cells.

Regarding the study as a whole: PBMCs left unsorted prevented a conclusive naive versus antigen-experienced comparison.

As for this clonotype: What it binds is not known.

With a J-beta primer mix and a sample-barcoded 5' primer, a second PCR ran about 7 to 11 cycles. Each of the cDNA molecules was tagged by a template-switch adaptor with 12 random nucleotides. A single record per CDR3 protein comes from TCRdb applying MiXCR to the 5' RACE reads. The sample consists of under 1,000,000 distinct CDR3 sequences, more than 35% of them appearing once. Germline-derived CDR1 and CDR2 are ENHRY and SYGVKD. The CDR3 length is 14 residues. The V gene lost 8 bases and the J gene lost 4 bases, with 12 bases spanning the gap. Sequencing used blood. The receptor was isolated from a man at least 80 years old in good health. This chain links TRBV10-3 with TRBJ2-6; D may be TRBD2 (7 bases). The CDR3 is CAIYGGRGANVLTF. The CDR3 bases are TGTGCCATCTACGGGGGGCGAGGGGCCAACGTCCTGACTTTC.